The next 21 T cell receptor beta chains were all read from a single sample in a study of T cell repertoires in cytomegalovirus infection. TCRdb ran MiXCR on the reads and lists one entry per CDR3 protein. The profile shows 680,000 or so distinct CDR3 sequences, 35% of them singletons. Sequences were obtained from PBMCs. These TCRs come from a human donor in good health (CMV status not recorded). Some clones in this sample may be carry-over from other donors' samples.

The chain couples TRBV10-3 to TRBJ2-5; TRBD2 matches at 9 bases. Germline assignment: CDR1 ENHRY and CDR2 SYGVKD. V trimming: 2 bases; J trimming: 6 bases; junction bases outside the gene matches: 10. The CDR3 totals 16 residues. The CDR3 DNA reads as TGTGCCATCAGTGAGCCAACCGCGGGGGGGCCAAAGACCCAGTACTTC. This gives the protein CAISEPTAGGPKTQYF.

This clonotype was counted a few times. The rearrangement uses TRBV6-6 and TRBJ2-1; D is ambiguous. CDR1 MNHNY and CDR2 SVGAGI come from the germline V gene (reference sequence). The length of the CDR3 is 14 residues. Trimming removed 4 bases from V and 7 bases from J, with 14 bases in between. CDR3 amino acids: CASSSASLTNEQFF. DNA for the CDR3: TGTGCCAGCAGTTCGGCATCACTGACAAATGAGCAGTTCTTC.

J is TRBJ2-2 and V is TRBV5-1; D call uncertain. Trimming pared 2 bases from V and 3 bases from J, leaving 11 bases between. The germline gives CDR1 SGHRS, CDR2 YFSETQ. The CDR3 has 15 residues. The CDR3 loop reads CASSFETPDTGELFF. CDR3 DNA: TGCGCCAGCAGCTTCGAGACCCCTGACACCGGGGAGCTGTTTTTT.

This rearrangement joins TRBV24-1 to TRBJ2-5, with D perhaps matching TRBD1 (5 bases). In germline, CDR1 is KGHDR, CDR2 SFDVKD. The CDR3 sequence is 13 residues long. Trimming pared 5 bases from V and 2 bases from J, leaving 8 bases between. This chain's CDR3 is CATSGPGQETQYF. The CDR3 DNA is TGTGCCACCAGTGGCCCAGGGCAAGAGACCCAGTACTTC.

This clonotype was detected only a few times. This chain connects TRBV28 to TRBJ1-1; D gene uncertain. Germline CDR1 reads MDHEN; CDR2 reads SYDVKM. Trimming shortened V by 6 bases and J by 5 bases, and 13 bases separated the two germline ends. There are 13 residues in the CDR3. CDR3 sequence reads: CASSPLADTEAFF. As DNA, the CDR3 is TGTGCCAGCAGCCCCCTCGCGGATACTGAAGCTTTCTTT.

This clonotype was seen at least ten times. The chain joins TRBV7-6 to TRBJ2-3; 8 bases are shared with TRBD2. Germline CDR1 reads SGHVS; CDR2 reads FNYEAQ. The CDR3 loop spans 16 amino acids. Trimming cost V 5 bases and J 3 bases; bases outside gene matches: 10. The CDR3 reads CASSPGVTSGTDTQYF. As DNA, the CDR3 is TGTGCCAGCAGCCCAGGCGTTACTAGCGGAACAGATACGCAGTATTTT.

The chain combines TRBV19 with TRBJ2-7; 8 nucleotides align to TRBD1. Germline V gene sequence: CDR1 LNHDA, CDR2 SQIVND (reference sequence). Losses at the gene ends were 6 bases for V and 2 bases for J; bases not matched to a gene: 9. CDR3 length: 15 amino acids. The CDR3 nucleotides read TGTGCCAGTAGCCCGACAGGGGAAGGCACCTACGAGCAGTACTTC. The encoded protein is CASSPTGEGTYEQYF.

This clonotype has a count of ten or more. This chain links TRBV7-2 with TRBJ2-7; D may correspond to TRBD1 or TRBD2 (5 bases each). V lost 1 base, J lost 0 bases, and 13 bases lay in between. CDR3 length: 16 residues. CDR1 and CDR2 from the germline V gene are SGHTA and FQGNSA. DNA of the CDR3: TGTGCCAGCAGCTTAGGGGGGATGTTGAGCTCCTACGAGCAGTACTTC. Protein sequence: CASSLGGMLSSYEQYF.

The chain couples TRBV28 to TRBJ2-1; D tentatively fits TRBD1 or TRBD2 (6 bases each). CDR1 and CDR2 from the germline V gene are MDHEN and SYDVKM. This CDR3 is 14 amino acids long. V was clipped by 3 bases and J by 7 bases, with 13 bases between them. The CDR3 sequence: CASSFRGRTNEQFF. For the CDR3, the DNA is TGTGCCAGCAGTTTCCGGGGGCGTACGAATGAGCAGTTCTTC.

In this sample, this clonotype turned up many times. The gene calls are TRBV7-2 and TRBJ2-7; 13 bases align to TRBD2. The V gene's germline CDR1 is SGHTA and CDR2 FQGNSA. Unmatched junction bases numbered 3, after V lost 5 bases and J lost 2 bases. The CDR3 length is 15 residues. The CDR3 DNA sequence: TGTGCCAGCAGCAGGACTAGCGGGAGTCCCTACGAGCAGTACTTC. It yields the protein CASSRTSGSPYEQYF.

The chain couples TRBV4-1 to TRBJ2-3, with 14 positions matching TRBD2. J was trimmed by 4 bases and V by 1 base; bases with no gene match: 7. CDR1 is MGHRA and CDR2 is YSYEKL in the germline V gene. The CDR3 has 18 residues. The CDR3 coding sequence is TGCGCCAGCAGCCAAGTACGGGGACTAGCGGGGGACTCAGATACGCAGTATTTT. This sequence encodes CASSQVRGLAGDSDTQYF.

The CDR3 here is CASSPTLTGELFF. The CDR3 coding sequence is TGTGCCAGCAGTCCTACACTCACCGGGGAGCTGTTTTTT. The chain carries TRBV14 and TRBJ2-2; D is unclear. Germline CDR1 reads SGHDN; CDR2 reads FVKESK. CDR3 length: 13 residues. Trimming left V 6 bases short and J 4 bases short, with 9 bases between.

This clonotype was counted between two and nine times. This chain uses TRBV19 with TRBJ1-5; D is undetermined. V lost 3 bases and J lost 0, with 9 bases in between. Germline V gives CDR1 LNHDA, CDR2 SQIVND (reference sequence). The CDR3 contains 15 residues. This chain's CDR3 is CASSIKGRSNQPQHF. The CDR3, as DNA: TGTGCCAGTAGTATCAAGGGCCGTAGCAATCAGCCCCAGCATTTT.

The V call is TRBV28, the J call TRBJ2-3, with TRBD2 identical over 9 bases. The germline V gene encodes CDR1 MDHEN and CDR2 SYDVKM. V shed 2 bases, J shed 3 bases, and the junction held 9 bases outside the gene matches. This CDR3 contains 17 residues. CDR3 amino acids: CASSLGTSSGSTDTQYF. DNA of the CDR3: TGTGCCAGCAGTTTAGGGACTAGCAGTGGGTCAACAGATACGCAGTATTTT. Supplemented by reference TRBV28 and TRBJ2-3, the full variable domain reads DVKVTQSSRYLVKRTGEKVFLECVQDMDHENMFWYRQDPGLGLRLIYFSYDVKMKEKGDIPEGYSVSREKKERFSLILESASTNQTSMYLCASSLGTSSGSTDTQYFGPGTRLTVL.

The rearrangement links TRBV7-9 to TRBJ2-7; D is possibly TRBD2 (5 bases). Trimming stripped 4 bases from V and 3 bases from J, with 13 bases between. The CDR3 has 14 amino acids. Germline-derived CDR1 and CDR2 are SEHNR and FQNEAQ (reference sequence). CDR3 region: CASSSWTDSYEQYF. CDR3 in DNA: TGTGCCAGCAGCTCTTGGACTGATAGCTACGAGCAGTACTTC.

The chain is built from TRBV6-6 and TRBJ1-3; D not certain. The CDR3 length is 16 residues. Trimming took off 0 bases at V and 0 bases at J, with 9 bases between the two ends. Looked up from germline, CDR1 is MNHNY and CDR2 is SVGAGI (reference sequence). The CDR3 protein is CASSYSRSPSGNTIYF. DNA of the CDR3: TGTGCCAGCAGTTACTCGAGGAGTCCCTCTGGAAACACCATATATTTT.

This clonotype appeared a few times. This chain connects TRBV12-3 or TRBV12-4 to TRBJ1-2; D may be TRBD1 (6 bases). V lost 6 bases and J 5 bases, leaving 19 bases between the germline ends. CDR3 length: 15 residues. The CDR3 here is CASSNKGDRRYGYTF. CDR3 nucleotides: TGTGCCAGCAGCAATAAGGGGGACCGTAGATATGGCTACACCTTC.

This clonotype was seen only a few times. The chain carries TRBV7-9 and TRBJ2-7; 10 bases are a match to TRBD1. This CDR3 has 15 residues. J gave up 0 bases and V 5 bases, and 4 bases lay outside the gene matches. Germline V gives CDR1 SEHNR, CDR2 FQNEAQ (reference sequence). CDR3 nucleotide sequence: TGTGCCAGCAGCGGCCGGGACAGGGGCTCCTACGAGCAGTACTTC. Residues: CASSGRDRGSYEQYF.

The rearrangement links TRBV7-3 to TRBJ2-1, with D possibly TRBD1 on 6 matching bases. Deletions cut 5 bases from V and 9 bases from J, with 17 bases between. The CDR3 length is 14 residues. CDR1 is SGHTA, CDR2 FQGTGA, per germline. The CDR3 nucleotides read TGTGCCAGCAGCGTCCAACCCCAGGGGAGTGAGCAGTTCTTC. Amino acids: CASSVQPQGSEQFF.

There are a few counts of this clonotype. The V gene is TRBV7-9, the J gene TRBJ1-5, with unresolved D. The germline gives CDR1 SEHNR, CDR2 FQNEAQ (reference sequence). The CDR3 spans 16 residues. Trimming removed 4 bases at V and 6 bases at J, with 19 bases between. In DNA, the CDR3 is TGTGCCAGCAGCTCCGAGGGATTAGGACCGAGTCAGCCCCAGCATTTT. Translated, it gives CASSSEGLGPSQPQHF.

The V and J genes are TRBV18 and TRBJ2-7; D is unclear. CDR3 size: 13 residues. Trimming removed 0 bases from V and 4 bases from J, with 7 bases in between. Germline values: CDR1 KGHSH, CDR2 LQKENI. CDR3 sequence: CASSPPSRYEQYF. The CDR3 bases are TGTGCCAGCTCACCACCTTCCAGATACGAGCAGTACTTC.